What follows are 6 T cell receptor beta chains derived from one specimen sequenced in a study of T cells after yellow fever vaccination. MiXCR, applied by TCRdb to the 5' RACE reads, yields one record per CDR3 protein. The data show over 150,000 distinct CDR3 sequences, approximately 6.8% seen once. Material: CD4+ T cells sorted from PBMCs, obtained 5 days after the first yellow fever vaccination. These receptors all stem from a man aged 18 to 35 who received the YFV17D yellow fever vaccine.

This clonotype was detected a few times. The genes are TRBV7-3 and TRBJ2-2; D is unresolved. With 1 base removed from V and 5 bases from J, the gap between germline ends came to 8 bases. The germline CDR1 and CDR2 sequences are SGHTA and FQGTGA. This CDR3 is 14 amino acids long. The chain's CDR3 is CASSLSRWTGELFF. CDR3 nucleotide sequence: TGTGCCAGCAGCTTAAGCCGTTGGACCGGGGAGCTGTTTTTT.

This clonotype was detected only a few times. The chain uses TRBV5-1 and TRBJ1-6; tentatively, D is TRBD1 (5 bases). V dropped 4 bases and J dropped 7 bases, with 12 bases sitting between them. The CDR3 consists of 14 residues. Germline values: CDR1 SGHRS, CDR2 YFSETQ. CDR3 sequence (DNA): TGCGCCAGCAGCCCGGGGCGGACGAATTCACCCCTCCACTTT. Its protein is CASSPGRTNSPLHF.

The table lists this clonotype with many counts. This sequence joins TRBV7-2 and TRBJ2-3; no clear D gene. The CDR3 totals 15 residues. Trimming took 6 bases from V and 11 from J, leaving 24 bases between them. Germline V CDR1 and CDR2: SGHTA, FQGNSA. This CDR3 reads CASSLPGRVGIEQYF. The DNA for the CDR3 is TGTGCCAGCAGTCTCCCGGGTCGCGTGGGGATCGAGCAGTATTTT. The whole variable domain, remainder taken from reference TRBV7-2 and TRBJ2-3, is GAGVSQSPSNKVTEKGKDVELRCDPISGHTALYWYRQSLGQGLEFLIYFQGNSAPDKSGLPSDRFSAERTGGSVSTLTIQRTQQEDSAVYLCASSLPGRVGIEQYFGPGTRLTVL.

This clonotype occurred a few times. V gene TRBV7-2 combines with J gene TRBJ1-5, with 7 positions matching TRBD1. Trimming at V came to 4 bases and at J to 3 bases, leaving 6 bases not matched to a gene. Germline V gene sequence: CDR1 SGHTA, CDR2 FQGNSA. The CDR3 spans 15 residues. CDR3 loop: CASSSGGRDNQPQHF. CDR3 nucleotide sequence: TGTGCCAGCAGCTCAGGGGGACGGGACAATCAGCCCCAGCATTTT.

There are many counts of this clonotype. The V gene is TRBV2, the J gene TRBJ1-3, with a possible D match to TRBD1 (5 bases). CDR1 is SNHLY and CDR2 is FYNNEI in the germline V gene. The CDR3 is 14 residues long. Trimming removed 3 bases from V and 1 base from J, with 7 bases in between. CDR3 in amino acids: CASSEGTSGNTIYF. The DNA of the CDR3 is TGTGCCAGCAGTGAGGGGACGTCTGGAAACACCATATATTTT. The whole variable domain, remainder taken from reference TRBV2 and TRBJ1-3, is EPEVTQTPSHQVTQMGQEVILRCVPISNHLYFYWYRQILGQKVEFLVSFYNNEISEKSEIFDDQFSVERPDGSNFTLKIRSTKLEDSAMYFCASSEGTSGNTIYFGEGSWLTVV.

This clonotype was observed many times. The V gene is TRBV20-1, the J gene TRBJ2-1; 9 bases agree with TRBD2. The length of the CDR3 is 14 residues. Germline assignment: CDR1 DFQATT and CDR2 SNEGSKA (reference sequence). The CDR3 DNA is TGCGAAAGGTCGATAGCGGGGGTCTACAATGAGCAGTTCTTC. Translated: CERSIAGVYNEQFF.